Listed here are 9 T cell receptor beta chains from one sample, sequenced in a study of blood T cell repertoires in COVID-19 (dated by TCRdb to 2020 to 2022). Library generation was performed with the immunoSEQ multiplex PCR assay. The table comes from immuneACCESS by way of TCRdb, which keeps in-frame sequences with V and J called. Part of the clones is missing from these tables; in studies checked, under half for an unresolved V gene and the rest for unknown reasons. A total of 15,000 to 20,000 clones appear in this sample, around 82% of them only once. The ten most abundant clones make up 22% of the sample. The sequencing sample was made of peripheral blood. The receptors derive from a man in his sixties with active or convalescent COVID-19.

This chain links TRBV2 with TRBJ1-5; 9 bases are shared with TRBD1. After removal of 6 bases from V and 6 bases from J, the junction contained 6 bases not matched to a gene. The germline CDR1 and CDR2 sequences are SNHLY and FYNNEI. The CDR3 extends over 14 amino acids. CDR3 residues: CASRSGTGFQPQHF. CDR3 bases: TGTGCCAGCAGGTCCGGGACAGGGTTTCAGCCCCAGCATTTT.

V gene TRBV29-1 combines with J gene TRBJ2-3; 8 nucleotides line up with TRBD1. The CDR3 runs 14 residues. Germline CDR1 is SQVTM and CDR2 is ANQGSEA. The junction had 8 bases not matched to a gene; V was cut back by 4 bases and J by 5 bases. CDR3 residues: CSVGQRTGGDTQYF. The CDR3 nucleotides read TGCAGCGTTGGACAGCGAACAGGGGGAGATACGCAGTATTTT.

The chain employs TRBV2 and TRBJ2-7, with D possibly TRBD1 on 6 matching bases. Trimming stripped 5 bases from V and 5 bases from J, with 16 bases between. Germline loops: CDR1 SNHLY, CDR2 FYNNEI. The CDR3 is 14 amino acids. CDR3: CASSYVARGHEQYF. The CDR3 DNA reads TGTGCCAGCAGTTATGTGGCCAGGGGCCACGAGCAGTACTTC.

V gene TRBV7-9 combines with J gene TRBJ1-2; 9 bases are shared with TRBD1. Trimming removed 0 bases from V and 6 bases from J; junction bases left unmatched: 5. Germline CDR1 reads SEHNR; CDR2 reads FQNEAQ (reference sequence). This CDR3 comprises 15 residues. CDR3 region: CASSLASQGAHGYTF. The CDR3 coding sequence is TGTGCCAGCAGCTTAGCATCACAGGGGGCCCATGGCTACACCTTC.

V gene TRBV19 combines with J gene TRBJ2-5; tentative D call: TRBD2 (6 bases). Deletions cut 3 bases from V and 1 base from J, with 12 bases between. This CDR3 spans 15 amino acids. Germline V gives CDR1 LNHDA, CDR2 SQIVND (reference sequence). This CDR3 is CASSIGSSGQETQYF. CDR3 bases: TGTGCCAGTAGTATCGGGAGTAGCGGCCAAGAGACCCAGTACTTC.

The chain is built from TRBV9 and TRBJ1-3, with TRBD1 identical over 9 bases. The trim removed 3 bases at V and 2 bases at J, leaving 3 bases unmatched. Per germline, CDR1 SGDLS and CDR2 YYNGEE. The CDR3 covers 15 residues. Here the CDR3 DNA reads TGTGCCAGCAGCGCCACAGGGGGCCCTGGAAACACCATATATTTT. As protein: CASSATGGPGNTIYF.

The DNA for the CDR3 is TGCGCCAGCAGCTTGGTCCCGGCGGGAGTTTATGGCTACACCTTC. Translation: CASSLVPAGVYGYTF. V gene TRBV5-1 combines with J gene TRBJ1-2; the D is unclear. Germline CDR1 reads SGHRS; CDR2 reads YFSETQ. V gave up 0 bases and J gave up 5 bases, with 14 bases separating them. The CDR3 totals 15 residues.

The J gene is TRBJ1-2, the V gene TRBV25-1; 7 bases map to TRBD1. CDR1 MGHDK and CDR2 SYGVNS come from the germline V gene. After removal of 5 bases from V and 1 base from J, the junction contained 4 bases not matched to a gene. This CDR3 region has 14 residues. The CDR3 protein is CASSRTGNNYGYTF. The CDR3 coding sequence is TGTGCCAGCAGTCGGACAGGAAATAACTATGGCTACACCTTC.

Only a few counts were recorded for this clone. This chain links TRBV10-3 with TRBJ2-7; 7 nucleotides agree with TRBD1. The CDR3 consists of 12 residues. Germline CDR1 ENHRY, CDR2 SYGVKD. The ends lost 4 bases at V and 3 bases at J; junction bases unmatched: 0. CDR3 sequence reads: CAISGQGYEQYF. CDR3 bases: TGTGCCATCAGTGGACAGGGCTACGAGCAGTACTTC.